This TCR beta chain was identified in a study of blood T cell repertoires in COVID-19. Study background: Samples taken during acute and convalescent COVID-19 were collected in the United States, Italy and Spain.

After removal of 2 bases from V and 2 bases from J, the junction contained 8 bases not matched to a gene. Per the germline V gene, CDR1 is MNHEY and CDR2 is SVGAGI. The CDR3 has 16 amino acids. Measured with immunoSEQ multiplex PCR; TCRdb has only the in-frame clones, and not every one. This sample has 200,000 to 250,000 clones, with about 90% found just once. The source material was peripheral blood. The TCR sequence derives from a man aged 25 to 40 with acute or convalescent COVID-19. The genes are TRBV6-5 and TRBJ2-7, with TRBD1 matching 8 bases. The CDR3 spells CASSYRRTGLTYEQYF. CDR3 bases: TGTGCCAGCAGTTACAGAAGGACAGGGCTAACCTACGAGCAGTACTTC.